This entry features one T cell receptor beta chain sequence. Patients of the Seattle cohort, enrolled during active infection, were followed longitudinally. This entry is derived from a study of blood T cell repertoires in COVID-19. Study information: Spain, Italy and the United States supplied samples that represented acute and convalescent COVID-19. From T cells, B-cell-depleted T cells, or PBMCs came the material, which was cDNA or gDNA.

Original processing methods: It was from reference gene primer amplification that nucleated cell counts were estimated. Clones were sequenced by immunoSEQ multiplex PCR, and TCRdb holds only the in-frame ones, with some missing. That table is the source of V, J and clone size, and D and trimming were worked out from the DNA. The data show some 400,000 clones, approximately 87% seen once. Sequencing was performed on peripheral blood. The clonotype was recovered from an older woman with COVID-19, enrolled during active disease.

This chain's CDR3 is CASSGRSDGNTIYF. Written as DNA, the CDR3 is TGCGCCAGCAGCGGGAGGTCGGACGGAAACACCATATATTTT. This chain joins TRBV5-1 and TRBJ1-3; D is unclear. The germline V gene has CDR1 SGHRS and CDR2 YFSETQ. This CDR3 is 14 amino acids long. Trimming pared 4 bases from V and 4 bases from J, leaving 12 bases between. The full variable domain, completed using reference TRBV5-1 and TRBJ1-3, is KAGVTQTPRYLIKTRGQQVTLSCSPISGHRSVSWYQQTPGQGLQFLFEYFSETQRNKGNFPGRFSGRQFSNSRSEMNVSTLELGDSALYLCASSGRSDGNTIYFGEGSWLTVV.